One and the same sample provided the 24 T cell receptor beta chains below, sequenced in a study of blood T cell repertoires in COVID-19. The method was immunoSEQ multiplex PCR; TCRdb's version includes in-frame clones alone and lacks a portion of them. The profile shows approximately 220,000 clones, about four fifths of them singletons. The specimen sequenced was PBMCs or T cells enriched from blood (not recorded which). All receptors come from a woman between 40 and 50 years old with acute COVID-19.

In this sample, this clone turned up a few times. The V and J genes are TRBV10-1 and TRBJ2-7; D remains ambiguous. Trimming took 0 bases from V and 3 from J, leaving 3 bases between them. CDR3 length: 12 amino acids. Germline CDR1 is WNHNN and CDR2 is SYGVQD (reference sequence). CDR3 in DNA: TGCGCCAGCAGTGAGTCTAGCTACGAGCAGTACTTC. Translation gives CASSESSYEQYF.

The chain employs TRBV20-1 and TRBJ2-7; 7 bases fit TRBD2. After removal of 3 bases from V and 7 bases from J, the junction contained 3 bases not matched to a gene. CDR1 and CDR2 from the germline V gene are DFQATT and SNEGSKA (reference sequence). This CDR3 is built from 11 residues. The DNA of the CDR3 is TGCAGTGCTAGCGGGGGGATAGAGCAGTACTTC. Encoded protein: CSASGGIEQYF.

This chain joins TRBV3-1 (or the pseudogene TRBV3-2) and TRBJ2-7; D is ambiguous. V lost 6 bases and J 4 bases, leaving 13 bases between the germline ends. The CDR3 consists of 13 residues. Germline V lookup: CDR1 LGHDT, CDR2 YNNKEL (reference sequence). The CDR3 DNA reads TGTGCCAGCAGTCCCCAGAACCAATACGAGCAGTACTTC. Translated, it gives CASSPQNQYEQYF.

The rearrangement joins TRBV10-3 to TRBJ2-2; weak D call: TRBD2 (6 bases). Trimming took off 4 bases at V and 1 base at J, with 7 bases between the two ends. CDR1 is ENHRY, CDR2 SYGVKD, per germline. This CDR3 comprises 14 residues. The CDR3 bases are TGTGCCATCAGTGGGAGGGGGAACACCGGGGAGCTGTTTTTT. Its translation: CAISGRGNTGELFF.

The gene calls are TRBV2 and TRBJ2-6; D remains ambiguous. Trimming cost V 2 bases and J 0 bases, with 5 bases left between them. The CDR3 length is 15 residues. Germline CDR1 SNHLY, CDR2 FYNNEI. The CDR3 is CASSETDSGANVLTF. The CDR3 nucleotides read TGTGCCAGCAGTGAAACAGACTCTGGGGCCAACGTCCTGACTTTC. Full variable domain (remainder filled in from reference TRBV2 and TRBJ2-6): EPEVTQTPSHQVTQMGQEVILRCVPISNHLYFYWYRQILGQKVEFLVSFYNNEISEKSEIFDDQFSVERPDGSNFTLKIRSTKLEDSAMYFCASSETDSGANVLTFGAGSRLTVL.

The chain employs TRBV12-3 or TRBV12-4 and TRBJ1-5; possible D gene TRBD1, 5 bases. The CDR3 has 12 amino acids. V shed 7 bases and J shed 7 bases, with 11 bases lying between them. In DNA form, the CDR3 reads TGTGCCAGCAAAACAGGTTACCAGCCCCAGCATTTT. Translating it yields CASKTGYQPQHF.

V usage is TRBV7-2 and J usage is TRBJ2-5, with D maybe TRBD2 (5 bases). Germline values: CDR1 SGHTA, CDR2 FQGNSA. V lost 6 bases and J 7 bases, leaving 15 bases between the germline ends. The CDR3 totals 13 residues. This CDR3 is CASSVADLGTQYF. The CDR3 bases are TGTGCCAGCAGTGTTGCGGACTTGGGGACCCAGTACTTC.

CDR3 amino acids: CASSFGGRKDHEQYF. Here the CDR3 DNA reads TGTGCCAGCAGCTTCGGGGGGCGGAAGGATCACGAGCAGTACTTC. The chain links TRBV13 to TRBJ2-7; a weak D match, TRBD2 (7 bases). The germline V gene encodes CDR1 PRHDT and CDR2 FYEKMQ (reference sequence). V was pared by 3 bases and J by 5 bases, with 17 bases between. The CDR3 is 15 amino acids. The whole variable domain, remainder taken from reference TRBV13 and TRBJ2-7, is AAGVIQSPRHLIKEKRETATLKCYPIPRHDTVYWYQQGPGQDPQFLISFYEKMQSDKGSIPDRFSAQQFSDYHSELNMSSLELGDSALYFCASSFGGRKDHEQYFGPGTRLTVT.

The CDR3 DNA reads TGTGCCAGCTCACCATACAGGGACAATCAGCCCCAGCATTTT. It translates to CASSPYRDNQPQHF. V usage is TRBV18 and J usage is TRBJ1-5; D perhaps matches TRBD1 (6 bases). This CDR3 is 14 amino acids long. Germline V lookup: CDR1 KGHSH, CDR2 LQKENI. V shed 2 bases and J shed 3 bases, with 8 bases lying between them.

The V gene is TRBV15, the J gene TRBJ1-1, with D maybe TRBD1 (6 bases). Germline V lookup: CDR1 LNHNV, CDR2 YYDKDF (reference sequence). V shed 0 bases and J shed 7 bases, with 15 bases lying between them. The CDR3 contains 15 residues. The CDR3 coding sequence is TGTGCCACCAGCAGAGATCGCGGGGGCCTAGTTGAAGCTTTCTTT. This gives the protein CATSRDRGGLVEAFF. The full variable domain, its missing parts supplied by reference TRBV15 and TRBJ1-1, is DAMVIQNPRYQVTQFGKPVTLSCSQTLNHNVMYWYQQKSSQAPKLLFHYYDKDFNNEADTPDNFQSRRPNTSFCFLDIRSPGLGDTAMYLCATSRDRGGLVEAFFGQGTRLTVV.

V gene TRBV19 combines with J gene TRBJ1-1; maybe TRBD1 (6 bases). Germline values: CDR1 LNHDA, CDR2 SQIVND (reference sequence). The CDR3 has 14 amino acids. Trimming took off 1 base at V and 6 bases at J, with 12 bases between the two ends. The CDR3 DNA is TGTGCCAGTAGTATAGTGGCAGGGGAAGCTGAAGCTTTCTTT. The encoded protein is CASSIVAGEAEAFF.

This rearrangement joins TRBV2 to TRBJ1-1; D possibly corresponds to TRBD1 (5 bases). The germline V gene encodes CDR1 SNHLY and CDR2 FYNNEI. The CDR3 extends over 14 amino acids. Trimming shortened V by 5 bases and J by 0 bases, and 10 bases separated the two germline ends. The CDR3: CASSTGFMNTEAFF. The CDR3 DNA reads as TGTGCCAGCAGTACAGGTTTCATGAACACTGAAGCTTTCTTT.

The rearrangement uses TRBV9 and TRBJ2-2, with TRBD2 identical over 12 bases. V lost 2 bases and J lost 0; bases outside the gene matches: 5. CDR3 length equals 18 residues. Germline-derived CDR1 and CDR2 are SGDLS and YYNGEE. CDR3 nucleotide sequence: TGTGCCAGCAGCGTCGGACTAGCGGGGCTATCGAACACCGGGGAGCTGTTTTTT. Translating it yields CASSVGLAGLSNTGELFF.

J is TRBJ1-6 and V is TRBV30, with no clear D. V lost 5 bases and J lost 6, with 8 bases in between. Germline CDR1 is GTSNPN and CDR2 is SVGIG (reference sequence). The CDR3 consists of 12 residues. CDR3 amino acids: CAWDRGNSPLHF. The CDR3 nucleotides read TGTGCCTGGGACCGGGGTAATTCACCCCTCCACTTT.

V is TRBV19 and J is TRBJ2-1; 11 positions agree with TRBD2. Losses at the gene ends were 5 bases for V and 7 bases for J; bases not matched to a gene: 7. The germline CDR1 and CDR2 sequences are LNHDA and SQIVND (reference sequence). There are 15 residues in the CDR3. CDR3 in amino acids: CASSVGLAGGNEQFF. In nucleotides, the CDR3 is TGTGCCAGTAGTGTCGGACTAGCGGGCGGGAATGAGCAGTTCTTC.

The genes are TRBV5-1 and TRBJ2-2; 10 positions agree with TRBD1. The V gene end was trimmed by 3 bases and the J gene end by 5 bases; junction bases not matched to a gene: 4. The CDR3 consists of 15 residues. The V gene's germline CDR1 is SGHRS and CDR2 YFSETQ. Here the CDR3 DNA reads TGCGCCAGCAGCTCTGGACAGGGGGTAACCGGGGAGCTGTTTTTT. Protein: CASSSGQGVTGELFF.

The chain carries TRBV5-1 and TRBJ2-1, with D perhaps TRBD2 (6 bases). The CDR3 sequence is 13 residues long. V was cut by 0 bases and J by 6 bases, with 7 bases left in between. Germline CDR1 reads SGHRS; CDR2 reads YFSETQ. The CDR3 DNA sequence: TGCGCCAGCAGCTTGGCCGGGAGCAATGAGCAGTTCTTC. It is translated as CASSLAGSNEQFF.

Here the CDR3 reads CASSSKAAGESSTEAFF. In nucleotides, the CDR3 is TGTGCCAGCAGCTCTAAGGCGGCAGGGGAAAGCAGCACTGAAGCTTTCTTT. The V and J genes are TRBV7-6 and TRBJ1-1; maybe TRBD1 (6 bases). Germline-derived CDR1 and CDR2 are SGHVS and FNYEAQ. CDR3 length: 17 amino acids. V shed 4 bases and J shed 4 bases, with 22 bases lying between them.

The chain recombines TRBV7-2 with TRBJ1-3; a weak D match, TRBD1 (6 bases). Per germline, CDR1 SGHTA and CDR2 FQGNSA. The V end lost 5 bases, the J end lost 4 bases, and 18 bases lay between the germline ends. This CDR3 comprises 16 residues. The CDR3 sequence: CASSPDRSPGGNTIYF. The CDR3 DNA sequence: TGTGCCAGCAGCCCCGACAGGAGCCCTGGGGGAAACACCATATATTTT.

CDR3 DNA: TGTGCCAGCAGCGCCGGCCCACGGGATGGCTACACCTTC. The encoded protein is CASSAGPRDGYTF. The chain joins TRBV7-2 to TRBJ1-2; the D is unclear. CDR3 length equals 13 residues. CDR1 is SGHTA and CDR2 is FQGNSA in the germline V gene. Trimming removed 5 bases from V and 6 bases from J, with 13 bases in between.

J is TRBJ1-1 and V is TRBV24-1; D might be TRBD1 (6 bases). The V gene lost 5 bases and the J gene lost 1 base, with 13 bases spanning the gap. Germline assignment: CDR1 KGHDR and CDR2 SFDVKD. This CDR3 has 15 residues. The CDR3 nucleotides read TGTGCCACCAGTGGCGGAACAGGGAGGAACACTGAAGCTTTCTTT. It translates to CATSGGTGRNTEAFF.

The CDR3 nucleotides are TGTGCCAGCAGCTTAGATGACAGCTTTGGGTCACCCCTCCACTTT. Translated: CASSLDDSFGSPLHF. The chain links TRBV7-2 to TRBJ1-6; the D gene is possibly TRBD1 (5 bases). This CDR3 spans 15 amino acids. Germline V lookup: CDR1 SGHTA, CDR2 FQGNSA. V shed 1 base and J shed 10 bases, with 14 bases lying between them.

The chain has TRBV7-6 and TRBJ2-7; perhaps TRBD2 as D (6 bases). V was pared by 4 bases and J by 3 bases, with 10 bases between. The CDR3 runs to 13 residues. Germline V gene data show CDR1 as SGHVS and CDR2 as FNYEAQ. CDR3 region: CASSSTAGYEQYF. The CDR3 DNA reads as TGTGCCAGCAGCTCGACAGCGGGCTACGAGCAGTACTTC.

This sequence joins TRBV5-1 and TRBJ2-6; 11 bases are shared with TRBD1. The CDR3 is 17 residues long. Trimming took 4 bases from V and 2 from J; bases not matched to a gene: 5. CDR1 is SGHRS and CDR2 is YFSETQ in the germline V gene. In DNA form, the CDR3 reads TGCGCCAGCAGCACGAGGGGACAGGGGGCTGGGGCCAACGTCCTGACTTTC. Its translation: CASSTRGQGAGANVLTF.